Following are 13 T cell receptor beta chains from one sample sequenced in a study of beta chain features in type 1 diabetes. Their recognized antigens are unknown. TCRB transcripts that were expressed got sequenced, as all of the isolated RNA had been reverse transcribed. The data were produced by immunoSEQ multiplex PCR, yet TCRdb's version contains in-frame clones alone and is incomplete. Of approximately 360,000 clones listed, around 12% are singletons. Study-level findings and limits: Researchers report that Type 1 diabetes patients had moderately but significantly shorter TCRB CDR3s across all four CD4+ subsets.

The source material was naive CD4+ T cells from blood. These receptors all come from a young woman with type 1 diabetes.

V usage is TRBV6-5 and J usage is TRBJ2-7; 9 nucleotides align to TRBD1. The CDR3 contains 14 residues. The trim removed 6 bases at V and 3 bases at J, leaving 6 bases unmatched. Germline V lookup: CDR1 MNHEY, CDR2 SVGAGI. The CDR3 protein is CASRRDRGNYEQYF. Written as DNA, the CDR3 is TGTGCCAGCAGAAGAGACAGGGGGAACTACGAGCAGTACTTC.

The chain recombines TRBV4-1 with TRBJ2-5; TRBD2 might be the D (5 bases). CDR1 and CDR2 from the germline V gene are MGHRA and YSYEKL. Between the trimmed V and J ends, which lost 1 base and 3 bases, there was a span of 15 bases. The CDR3 runs to 16 residues. CDR3 protein: CASSQGGDMDEETQYF. The CDR3 DNA reads TGCGCCAGCAGCCAAGGGGGAGACATGGACGAAGAGACCCAGTACTTC.

This clone was counted only a few times. The V and J genes are TRBV5-6 and TRBJ1-4; no firm D call. The germline V gene has CDR1 SGHDT and CDR2 YYEEEE. This CDR3 spans 19 amino acids. With 2 bases removed from V and 3 bases from J, the gap between germline ends came to 23 bases. The CDR3 DNA reads TGTGCCAGCAGCTTCTCGGCAGCCTCCCTTTCGGCGGCTAATGAAAAACTGTTTTTT. Its protein product is CASSFSAASLSAANEKLFF.

This clone has just a few counts. This rearrangement joins TRBV5-1 to TRBJ2-1; no reliable D call. Germline lookup yields CDR1 SGHRS and CDR2 YFSETQ. The CDR3 sequence is 13 residues long. V was shortened by 4 bases and J by 9 bases, with 14 bases between the two germline ends. Written as DNA, the CDR3 is TGCGCCAGCAGCGCGCCGAGTGAGGTTGAGCAGTTCTTC. The encoded protein is CASSAPSEVEQFF.

The table lists this clone with a few counts. The V call is TRBV5-6, the J call TRBJ1-2; TRBD1 matches 7 bases. Per germline, CDR1 SGHDT and CDR2 YYEEEE. Germline trimming cut 4 bases from V and 2 bases from J; bases unmatched to any gene: 5. This CDR3 spans 14 amino acids. CDR3 sequence: CASSLGTENYGYTF. CDR3 DNA: TGTGCCAGCAGCCTAGGGACAGAAAACTATGGCTACACCTTC.

The genes are TRBV5-4 and TRBJ2-2; D possibly corresponds to TRBD1 (6 bases). The V end lost 4 bases, the J end lost 6 bases, and 13 bases lay between the germline ends. Germline assignment: CDR1 SGHNT and CDR2 YYREEE (reference sequence). The CDR3 is 14 amino acids. The CDR3 region is CASSATGFAGELFF. DNA of the CDR3: TGTGCCAGCAGCGCCACAGGGTTCGCCGGGGAGCTGTTTTTT.

This clone was picked up a small number of times. CDR3: CASSYGGGNQPQHF. DNA of the CDR3: TGTGCCAGCAGTTACGGAGGAGGAAATCAGCCCCAGCATTTT. The V gene is TRBV6-5, the J gene TRBJ1-5; D is uncertain. The CDR3 is 14 residues long. Trimming took off 2 bases at V and 4 bases at J, with 9 bases between the two ends. Per germline, CDR1 MNHEY and CDR2 SVGAGI.

The CDR3 sequence: CASSQGTGVYEQYF. CDR3 DNA: TGCGCCAGCAGCCAAGGCACAGGGGTTTACGAGCAGTACTTC. This rearrangement joins TRBV4-3 to TRBJ2-7, with 7 positions matching TRBD1. V lost 1 base to trimming and J lost 4 bases; unmatched junction nucleotides: 4. The CDR3 covers 14 residues. CDR1 is LGHNA and CDR2 is YSLEER in the germline V gene.

This clone was detected a few times. Other DNA sequences in the same sample also yield this CDR3. This sequence joins TRBV29-1 and TRBJ1-5; D is uncertain. CDR1 SQVTM and CDR2 ANQGSEA come from the germline V gene. The CDR3 length is 13 residues. V lost 4 bases and J lost 4, with 11 bases in between. CDR3 in DNA: TGCAGCGTTGTTGAGGGTGGGAATCAGCCCCAGCATTTT. It translates to CSVVEGGNQPQHF.

This clone was seen a handful of times. This chain joins TRBV7-2 and TRBJ2-2; D uncertain. The V gene lost 3 bases and the J gene lost 3 bases, with 8 bases spanning the gap. Germline V gives CDR1 SGHTA, CDR2 FQGNSA. The CDR3 totals 14 residues. CDR3 sequence reads: CASSLSIDTGELFF. CDR3 in DNA: TGTGCCAGCAGCTTGTCTATAGACACCGGGGAGCTGTTTTTT.

This clone was detected a few times. V is TRBV7-9 and J is TRBJ1-5; D unresolved. Between the trimmed V and J ends, which lost 1 base and 7 bases, there was a span of 8 bases. Germline CDR1 is SEHNR and CDR2 is FQNEAQ (reference sequence). The CDR3 extends over 13 amino acids. CDR3 coding DNA: TGTGCCAGCAGCTTAGGGGAGGAACAGCCCCAGCATTTT. Encoded protein: CASSLGEEQPQHF.

This clone turned up a few times. The J gene is TRBJ2-7, the V gene TRBV5-5, with a tentative D call TRBD2 (6 bases). Germline V gives CDR1 SGHKS, CDR2 YYEKEE (reference sequence). V lost 4 bases and J lost 3, with 14 bases in between. The CDR3 has 14 amino acids. CDR3 DNA sequence: TGTGCCAGCAGCACATGGGACTCCCGCTACGAGCAGTACTTC. Its protein product is CASSTWDSRYEQYF.

This chain uses TRBV2 with TRBJ1-1; D is unresolved. Trimming pared 5 bases from V and 1 base from J, leaving 11 bases between. The CDR3 covers 14 residues. Germline CDR1 SNHLY, CDR2 FYNNEI. The CDR3, as DNA: TGTGCCAGCAGTCGAGGAGGAGGGAACACTGAAGCTTTCTTT. Residues: CASSRGGGNTEAFF.